This TCR beta chain was observed in a study of T cells after yellow fever vaccination. As to this clonotype: Its antigen is still unknown.

Template switching with 5'RACE generated the TCR cDNA and added a universal primer site and UMIs. A single record per CDR3 protein comes from TCRdb applying MiXCR to the 5' RACE reads. The profile shows approximately 550,000 distinct CDR3 sequences, around an eighth of them singletons. This CDR3 comprises 16 residues. Trimming took 4 bases from V and 8 from J; bases not matched to a gene: 10. The germline V gene has CDR1 SGHRS and CDR2 YFSETQ. Study-level findings and limits: A secondary response was less intense yet reached its peak sooner, at day 5 versus 15. Highly abundant clonotypes carried over from the bulk population could end up in FACS-sorted repertoires as contaminants.

This specimen consisted of PBMCs, obtained on the day of the yellow fever booster vaccination. The sequence was collected from a man younger than 45 who received the YFV17D yellow fever vaccine. The chain couples TRBV5-1 to TRBJ1-6; 9 positions agree with TRBD1. As DNA, the CDR3 is TGCGCCAGCAGCGGGGGGACAGGGACGGGTCATTCACCCCTCCACTTT. Translation gives CASSGGTGTGHSPLHF.